Listed here is a single T cell receptor beta chain. Its specificity is unknown. Repertoires were generated with immunoSEQ multiplex PCR, while TCRdb's copy carries only in-frame clones and drops some. The sample carries 85,000 to 100,000 clones, 80% to 95% recorded once. The sample belongs to a study of graft-versus-host responses after intestinal transplantation. The wider study: Transplants given to recipients were multivisceral, liver-intestinal, or isolated intestinal. General study findings and limits: GvH clonotypes were identified within recipient marrow, with a subset emerging first in ileum or blood. Circulating GvH clone levels at their peak were associated with HvG declines (early post-transplant).

CDR1 SEHNR and CDR2 FQNEAQ come from the germline V gene (reference sequence). CDR3 size: 15 residues. J gave up 8 bases and V 5 bases, and 7 bases lay outside the gene matches. This TCR was recovered from a human donor who was the organ donor for an intestinal transplant. The sequencing used unstimulated CD8+ T cells sorted from spleen or lymph node cells, collected before transplant. The V call is TRBV7-9, the J call TRBJ1-4, with 11 positions matching TRBD1. In DNA, the CDR3 is TGTGCCAGCAGCGCCTGGACAGGGGGCAACGAAAAACTGTTTTTT. This codes for CASSAWTGGNEKLFF.